Included here is one T cell receptor beta chain sequence, with context. Its target is unknown. Germline V CDR1 and CDR2: KGHSH, LQKENI. V was clipped by 4 bases and J by 3 bases; unmatched bases: 6. The CDR3 runs to 16 residues. The data originate from a study of T cells in tumors after PD-1 blockade. Notes on the study in general: Two pre-treatment samples showed no clonal replacement between them.

Measured with immunoSEQ multiplex PCR; TCRdb has only the in-frame clones, and not every one. The table has 10,000 to 11,000 clones, 67% seen once. The TCR originated in a human donor with basal cell carcinoma. The sequencing here drew on tumor tissue, taken after anti-PD-1 treatment. This chain connects TRBV18 to TRBJ2-1, with 10 bases matching TRBD2. The CDR3 nucleotides are TGTGCCAGCTCACAACTCACTAGCGGGATCTACAATGAGCAGTTCTTC. Translating it yields CASSQLTSGIYNEQFF.